This is a list of T cell receptor beta chains from one sample in a study of T cell changes during pregnancy in multiple sclerosis. Repertoires were generated with immunoSEQ multiplex PCR, while TCRdb's copy carries only in-frame clones and drops some. The sample yields about 50,000 clones, around nine tenths seen once. Here the sequenced sample was CD4+ T cells from peripheral blood mononuclear cells, taken before pregnancy. All receptors derive from a female donor with multiple sclerosis, enrolled in a pregnancy study. CDR3s include the opening cysteine and the closing phenylalanine or tryptophan.

J gene: TRBJ1-5; CDR3 length: 16; V gene: TRBV18; CDR3 protein: CASSPTRAGVYQPQHF
J gene: TRBJ1-2; CDR3 length: 15; V gene: TRBV7-2; CDR3 protein: CASRYRDRGNYGYTF
J gene: TRBJ1-2; CDR3 length: 13; V gene: TRBV9; CDR3 protein: CASSGGVNYGYTF
J gene: TRBJ1-2; CDR3 length: 12; V gene: TRBV30; CDR3 protein: CAWSPTLTGYTF
J gene: TRBJ1-1; CDR3 length: 13; V gene: TRBV6-1; CDR3 protein: CASRFLQGTEAFF
J gene: TRBJ2-1; CDR3 length: 14; V gene: TRBV10-1; CDR3 protein: CASSESGPYNEQFF
J gene: TRBJ2-7; CDR3 length: 15; V gene: TRBV18; CDR3 protein: CASSQTSGRSYEQYF
J gene: TRBJ2-1; CDR3 length: 14; V gene: TRBV6-5; CDR3 protein: CASSYSRLSEAQFF
J gene: TRBJ2-7; CDR3 length: 15; V gene: TRBV6-1; CDR3 protein: CASSERGVLPYEQYF
J gene: TRBJ2-7; CDR3 length: 11; V gene: TRBV29-1; CDR3 protein: CSVGHFYEQYF
J gene: TRBJ2-3; CDR3 length: 14; V gene: TRBV4-1; CDR3 protein: CASSQQVSTDTQYF
J gene: TRBJ2-2; CDR3 length: 14; V gene: TRBV10-1; CDR3 protein: CASSPTGRTGELFF
J gene: TRBJ1-5; CDR3 length: 13; V gene: TRBV13; CDR3 protein: CASSLQGGQPQHF
J gene: TRBJ2-5; CDR3 length: 17; V gene: TRBV30; CDR3 protein: CAWRKYGGVGKLETQYF
J gene: TRBJ2-1; CDR3 length: 12; V gene: TRBV7-9; CDR3 protein: CASSFSDRALFF
J gene: TRBJ2-3; CDR3 length: 14; V gene: TRBV27; CDR3 protein: CASSLEIPADTQYF
J gene: TRBJ2-1; CDR3 length: 15; V gene: TRBV7-2; CDR3 protein: CASSEQRGSYNEQFF
J gene: TRBJ2-3; CDR3 length: 16; V gene: TRBV6-5; CDR3 protein: CASSYRTSGHTDTQYF
J gene: TRBJ2-1; CDR3 length: 15; V gene: TRBV6-5; CDR3 protein: CASTGGTSGSNEQFF
J gene: TRBJ1-1; CDR3 length: 12; V gene: TRBV28; CDR3 protein: CASSPLGLEAFF
J gene: TRBJ1-1; CDR3 length: 11; V gene: TRBV6-1; CDR3 protein: CALLLGTEAFF
J gene: TRBJ2-6; CDR3 length: 18; V gene: TRBV28; CDR3 protein: CASSLRRAGRVGANVLTF
J gene: TRBJ1-6; CDR3 length: 14; V gene: TRBV6-1; CDR3 protein: CASSYDRSNSPLHF
J gene: TRBJ2-7; CDR3 length: 16; V gene: TRBV11-2; CDR3 protein: CASSLVRGLAGDEQYF
J gene: TRBJ1-4; CDR3 length: 17; V gene: TRBV18; CDR3 protein: CASSSISGRGTNEKLFF
J gene: TRBJ2-7; CDR3 length: 14; V gene: TRBV7-2; CDR3 protein: CASSHQDRFYEQYF
J gene: TRBJ2-7; CDR3 length: 13; V gene: TRBV6-5; CDR3 protein: CASSYGQFYEQYF
J gene: TRBJ1-4; CDR3 length: 16; V gene: TRBV11-1; CDR3 protein: CASSLRTGIGSEKLFF
J gene: TRBJ2-3; CDR3 length: 18; V gene: TRBV7-9; CDR3 protein: CASSSPQDRGKTKDTQYF
J gene: TRBJ1-1; CDR3 length: 15; V gene: TRBV18; CDR3 protein: CASSPYGTGRTEAFF
J gene: TRBJ1-3; CDR3 length: 15; V gene: TRBV10-2; CDR3 protein: CASSEKTGGGNTIYF
J gene: TRBJ2-3; CDR3 length: 15; V gene: TRBV7-9; CDR3 protein: CASSLSRQATDTQYF
J gene: TRBJ1-1; CDR3 length: 13; V gene: TRBV18; CDR3 protein: CASSPNSGTQAFF
J gene: TRBJ2-1; CDR3 length: 12; V gene: TRBV28; CDR3 protein: CASRTGGGEQFF
J gene: TRBJ1-4; CDR3 length: 15; V gene: TRBV28; CDR3 protein: CASSPWPGEREKLFF
J gene: TRBJ2-7; CDR3 length: 13; V gene: TRBV19; CDR3 protein: CASRPTGSYEQYF
J gene: TRBJ1-4; CDR3 length: 15; V gene: TRBV18; CDR3 protein: CASSPPQGAGEKLFF
J gene: TRBJ2-1; CDR3 length: 15; V gene: TRBV27; CDR3 protein: CASGVYYMGGNEQFF
J gene: TRBJ1-2; CDR3 length: 14; V gene: TRBV5-6; CDR3 protein: CASRLSGQHLGYTF
J gene: TRBJ1-1; CDR3 length: 14; V gene: TRBV27; CDR3 protein: CASIPTLANTEAFF
J gene: TRBJ2-1; CDR3 length: 16; V gene: TRBV13; CDR3 protein: CASQWRTSGRGNEQFF
J gene: TRBJ2-7; CDR3 length: 13; V gene: TRBV5-1; CDR3 protein: CASRDLASYEQYF
J gene: TRBJ2-5; CDR3 length: 13; V gene: TRBV2; CDR3 protein: CASSTLGSGTQYF
J gene: TRBJ2-1; CDR3 length: 17; V gene: TRBV27; CDR3 protein: CASSSKGQGGSYNEQFF
J gene: TRBJ1-2; CDR3 length: 13; V gene: TRBV30; CDR3 protein: CAWSVRGDHGYTF
J gene: TRBJ2-1; CDR3 length: 13; V gene: TRBV7-2; CDR3 protein: CASRRTGNNEQFF
J gene: TRBJ2-1; CDR3 length: 16; V gene: TRBV19; CDR3 protein: CASSPLAGAAGYEQFF
J gene: TRBJ2-1; CDR3 length: 13; V gene: TRBV7-2; CDR3 protein: CASSLGLYNEQFF
J gene: TRBJ2-7; CDR3 length: 11; V gene: TRBV30; CDR3 protein: CAWSGQGVEYF
J gene: TRBJ1-4; CDR3 length: 14; V gene: TRBV27; CDR3 protein: CASSLRGGYEKLFF
J gene: TRBJ2-7; CDR3 length: 14; V gene: TRBV27; CDR3 protein: CASSHASASYEQYF
J gene: TRBJ1-1; CDR3 length: 16; V gene: TRBV5-1; CDR3 protein: CASSLARGLSNTEAFF
J gene: TRBJ2-1; CDR3 length: 15; V gene: TRBV19; CDR3 protein: CASSRGQGTNNEQFF
J gene: TRBJ2-3; CDR3 length: 14; V gene: TRBV19; CDR3 protein: CASTISGSTDTQYF
J gene: TRBJ2-3; CDR3 length: 15; V gene: TRBV29-1; CDR3 protein: CSVKTSGSMTDTQYF